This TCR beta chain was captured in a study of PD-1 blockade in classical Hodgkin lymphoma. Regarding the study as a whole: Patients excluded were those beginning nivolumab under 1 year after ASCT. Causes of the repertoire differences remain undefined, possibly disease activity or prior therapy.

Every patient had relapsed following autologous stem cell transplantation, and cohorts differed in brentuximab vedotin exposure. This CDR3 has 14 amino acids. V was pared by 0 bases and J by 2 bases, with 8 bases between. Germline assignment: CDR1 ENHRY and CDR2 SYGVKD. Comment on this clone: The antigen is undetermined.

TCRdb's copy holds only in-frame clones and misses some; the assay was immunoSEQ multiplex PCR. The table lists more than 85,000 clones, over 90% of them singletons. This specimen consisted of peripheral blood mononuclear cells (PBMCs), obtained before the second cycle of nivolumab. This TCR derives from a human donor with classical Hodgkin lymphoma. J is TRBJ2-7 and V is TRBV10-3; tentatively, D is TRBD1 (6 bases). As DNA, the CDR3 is TGTGCCATCAGTGAGTCGACAGGTACCTACGAGCAGTACTTC. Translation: CAISESTGTYEQYF.